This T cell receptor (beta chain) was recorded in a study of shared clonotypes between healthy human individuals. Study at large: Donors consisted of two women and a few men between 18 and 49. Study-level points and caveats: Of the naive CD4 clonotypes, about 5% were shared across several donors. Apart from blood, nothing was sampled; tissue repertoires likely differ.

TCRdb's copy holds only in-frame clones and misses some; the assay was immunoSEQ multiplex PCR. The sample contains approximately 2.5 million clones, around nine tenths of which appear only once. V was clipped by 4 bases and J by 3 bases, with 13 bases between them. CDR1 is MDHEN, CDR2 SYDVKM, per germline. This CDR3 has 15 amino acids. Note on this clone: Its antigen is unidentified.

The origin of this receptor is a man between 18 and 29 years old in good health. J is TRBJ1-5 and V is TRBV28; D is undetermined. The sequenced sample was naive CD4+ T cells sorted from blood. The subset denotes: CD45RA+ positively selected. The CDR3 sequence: CASSSPLVINQPQHF. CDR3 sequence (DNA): TGTGCCAGCAGTTCCCCCCTGGTTATCAATCAGCCCCAGCATTTT.